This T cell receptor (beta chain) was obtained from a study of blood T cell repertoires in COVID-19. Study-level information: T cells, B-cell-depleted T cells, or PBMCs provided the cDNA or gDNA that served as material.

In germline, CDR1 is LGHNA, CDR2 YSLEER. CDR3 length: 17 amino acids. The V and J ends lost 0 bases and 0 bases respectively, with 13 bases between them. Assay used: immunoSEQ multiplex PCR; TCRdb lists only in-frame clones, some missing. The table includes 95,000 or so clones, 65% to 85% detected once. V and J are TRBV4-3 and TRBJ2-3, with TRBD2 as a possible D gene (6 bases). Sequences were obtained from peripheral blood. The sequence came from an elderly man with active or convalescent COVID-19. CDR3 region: CASSQDTSGPSTDTQYF. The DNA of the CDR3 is TGCGCCAGCAGCCAAGATACAAGCGGGCCTAGCACAGATACGCAGTATTTT.